The table lists the clone carrying this T cell receptor (beta chain) with a few counts. Its antigen is as yet unknown. Germline-derived CDR1 and CDR2 are SGHNT and YYREEE (reference sequence). The CDR3 is made up of 16 amino acids. With V trimmed by 1 base and J by 2 bases, 6 bases remained unmatched. This specimen comes from a study of human T cells and chemical hapten exposure. As for the study in general: On the upper back, patch tests were applied with 0.01% DPC and read at 6 days. The patients, most of them female, presented with alopecia areata, totalis or universalis. Minor pooled library volume differences mainly drove per-sample TCR yield variation.

In TCRdb, the RACE reads were re-called with MiXCR into one record per CDR3 protein. The table has approximately 320,000 distinct CDR3 sequences, around 5.5% seen once; the top ten hold over 7%. Time point indicated: pre-sensitization, week 0. Treatment in this sample: therapeutic diphenylcyclopropenone sensitization with weekly scalp DPC. Study-level results: Expanded TCRs made up significantly more big CDR3 similarity clusters than controls did.

V is TRBV5-4 and J is TRBJ2-1; 7 bases agree with TRBD1. The receptor was isolated from a woman in her late teens or twenties with alopecia areata. Some clones in this sample may be carry-over from other donors' samples. The specimen comprised whole blood, sampled in connection with sensitization to the hapten diphenylcyclopropenone (DPC). This chain's CDR3 is CASSLLVTGTYNEQFF. The CDR3 region has the DNA TGTGCCAGCAGCTTGTTGGTGACAGGGACCTACAATGAGCAGTTCTTC.